The sequence of this T cell receptor beta chain was determined in a study of CD8 T cells in cerebrospinal fluid in Alzheimer's disease. There are 17 residues in the CDR3. The germline V gene has CDR1 LGHNA and CDR2 YSLEER. Study results and caveats: Expanded clones of at least 3% were commoner in Alzheimer's patients than healthy subjects.

TCRdb re-analyzed the 10x single-cell sequencing reads; it lists each CDR3 protein once, without DNA. The sample includes over 750 distinct CDR3 sequences. This clonotype ranks as medium-sized in terms of frequency. The antigen remains undetermined. The sample comprised cerebrospinal fluid. This clonotype originated in a human donor with Parkinson's disease. The chain links TRBV4-3 to TRBJ2-2; TCRdb's D call of TRBD2 is untestable without DNA. The CDR3 protein is CASSQEVLAGRTGELFF.